Sequencing of this TCR beta chain was carried out in a study of vaccination effects on CD4 cells after COVID-19. On this clone itself: Its antigen remains unknown.

Method: immunoSEQ multiplex PCR; TCRdb's copy keeps in-frame clones and lacks some. The sample includes approximately 68,000 clones, 78% of them seen just once. The CDR3 length is 14 residues. The germline V gene encodes CDR1 SGHRS and CDR2 YFSETQ. Trimming cost V 0 bases and J 4 bases; bases outside gene matches: 2. The study, taken as a whole, reports: Few convalescent patients, and no early post-infection timepoints, were available to the study.

Pools of viral peptides were used by the ViraFEST assay to expand antigen-specific CD4+ T cells ahead of sequencing. Isolation of CD4+ T cells took place after less than twelve days of culture. Neither prior SARS-CoV-2 infection nor positive nucleocapsid antibodies were present in the vaccine recipients. Days 3 and 7 saw half the medium replaced with IL-2 medium. The chain has TRBV5-1 and TRBJ1-2; 8 nucleotides match TRBD1. Specimen: CD4+ T cells from PBMCs cultured with SARS-CoV-2 spike peptides, collected before COVID-19 vaccination. The clonotype comes from a human donor who received a COVID-19 vaccine. The CDR3 region has the DNA TGCGCCAGCAGCTTGGCGGGGACAGGCTATGGCTACACCTTC. Protein product: CASSLAGTGYGYTF.